The entry below gives a single TCR beta chain sequence along with its context. Its antigen remains unidentified. This entry belongs to a study of neoadjuvant nivolumab and ipilimumab in lung cancer. At the level of the study: Patients got nivolumab 3 mg/kg on days 1, 15 and 29; combination added ipilimumab 1 mg/kg day 1. Notes on the study in general: From pretherapy to surgery, tumor richness and clonality rose with dual therapy.

The CDR3 is made up of 18 amino acids. The trim removed 3 bases at V and 0 bases at J, leaving 6 bases unmatched. The germline gives CDR1 SGHAT, CDR2 FQNNGV. Only in-frame clones appear in the TCRdb table, and some are missing; sequencing was by immunoSEQ multiplex PCR. The table lists fewer than 20,000 clones, roughly four fifths of them singletons. This chain connects TRBV11-2 to TRBJ2-6, with 9 bases identical to TRBD1. The sequence derives from an adult with non-small cell lung cancer. The sample was tumor tissue, taken after neoadjuvant nivolumab, alone or with ipilimumab, at or shortly before surgery. The CDR3 DNA reads as TGTGCCAGCAGCTTGTACAGGGGGCCCAGCTCTGGGGCCAACGTCCTGACTTTC. Its protein is CASSLYRGPSSGANVLTF.